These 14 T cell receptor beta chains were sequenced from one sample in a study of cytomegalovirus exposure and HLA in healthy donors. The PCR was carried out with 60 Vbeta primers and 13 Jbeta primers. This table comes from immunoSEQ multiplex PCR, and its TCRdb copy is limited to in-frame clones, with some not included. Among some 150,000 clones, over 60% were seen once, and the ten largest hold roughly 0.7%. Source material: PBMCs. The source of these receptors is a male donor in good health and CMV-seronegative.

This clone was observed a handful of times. CDR3 sequence reads: CAWSVRQDTEAFF. As DNA, the CDR3 is TGTGCCTGGAGTGTACGACAGGACACTGAAGCTTTCTTT. The J gene is TRBJ1-1, the V gene TRBV30; tentatively, D is TRBD1 (6 bases). The CDR3 sequence is 13 residues long. The germline V gene has CDR1 GTSNPN and CDR2 SVGIG (reference sequence). V shed 0 bases and J shed 3 bases, with 8 bases lying between them. The entire variable domain, with the rest obtained from reference TRBV30 and TRBJ1-1, is as follows: SQTIHQWPATLVQPVGSPLSLECTVEGTSNPNLYWYRQAAGRGLQLLFYSVGIGQISSEVPQNLSASRPQDRQFILSSKKLLLSDSGFYLCAWSVRQDTEAFFGQGTRLTVV.

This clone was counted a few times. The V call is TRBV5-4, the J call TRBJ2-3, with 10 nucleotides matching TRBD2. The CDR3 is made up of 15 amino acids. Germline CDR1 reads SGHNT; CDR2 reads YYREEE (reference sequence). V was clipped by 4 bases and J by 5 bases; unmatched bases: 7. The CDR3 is CASSESGRVGDTQYF. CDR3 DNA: TGTGCCAGCAGCGAGAGCGGGAGGGTAGGAGATACGCAGTATTTT.

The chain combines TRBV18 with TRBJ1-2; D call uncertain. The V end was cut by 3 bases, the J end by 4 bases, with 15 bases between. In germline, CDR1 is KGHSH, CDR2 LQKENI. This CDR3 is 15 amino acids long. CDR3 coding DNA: TGTGCCAGCTCACCTTCCAGAATCTCCGTCTATGGCTACACCTTC. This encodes CASSPSRISVYGYTF.

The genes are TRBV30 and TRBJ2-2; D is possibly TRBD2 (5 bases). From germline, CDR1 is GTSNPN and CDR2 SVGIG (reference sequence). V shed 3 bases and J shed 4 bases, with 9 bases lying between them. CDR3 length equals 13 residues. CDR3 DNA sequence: TGTGCCTGGAGGACTACCCTCACCGGGGAGCTGTTTTTT. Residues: CAWRTTLTGELFF.

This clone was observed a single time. The CDR3 loop reads CASSQAGPSSYNSPLHF. DNA for the CDR3: TGTGCCAGCAGCCAGGCAGGGCCGAGCTCCTATAATTCACCCCTCCACTTT. The chain joins TRBV14 to TRBJ1-6; D is perhaps TRBD1 (5 bases). CDR3 length equals 17 residues. The V gene's germline CDR1 is SGHDN and CDR2 FVKESK. Trimming took 3 bases from V and 0 from J, leaving 12 bases between them.

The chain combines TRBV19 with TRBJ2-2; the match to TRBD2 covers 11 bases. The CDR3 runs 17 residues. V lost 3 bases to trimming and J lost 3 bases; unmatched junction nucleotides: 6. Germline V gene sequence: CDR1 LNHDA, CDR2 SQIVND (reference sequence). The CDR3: CASSIGGTSGYTGELFF. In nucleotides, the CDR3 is TGTGCCAGTAGTATTGGAGGGACTAGCGGCTACACCGGGGAGCTGTTTTTT.

CDR3 region: CASSLTGAQETQYF. The CDR3 DNA reads TGTGCCAGCAGCTTAACGGGGGCCCAAGAGACCCAGTACTTC. The rearrangement joins TRBV7-3 to TRBJ2-5; the D gene is possibly TRBD1 (6 bases). Germline values: CDR1 SGHTA, CDR2 FQGTGA. V shed 0 bases and J shed 1 base, with 6 bases lying between them. The CDR3 runs 14 residues.

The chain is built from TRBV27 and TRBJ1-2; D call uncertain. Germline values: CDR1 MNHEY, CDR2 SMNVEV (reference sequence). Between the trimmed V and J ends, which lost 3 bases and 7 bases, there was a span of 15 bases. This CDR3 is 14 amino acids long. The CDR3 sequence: CASSLAGRGIGYTF. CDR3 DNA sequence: TGTGCCAGCAGTTTGGCAGGAAGAGGGATTGGCTACACCTTC.

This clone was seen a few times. CDR3 coding DNA: TGTGCCAGCAGCTTGCTGGAGACCCAGTACTTC. This encodes CASSLLETQYF. The chain couples TRBV5-4 to TRBJ2-5, with D uncertain. The length of the CDR3 is 11 residues. Germline CDR1 reads SGHNT; CDR2 reads YYREEE (reference sequence). V lost 1 base and J 5 bases, leaving 3 bases between the germline ends.

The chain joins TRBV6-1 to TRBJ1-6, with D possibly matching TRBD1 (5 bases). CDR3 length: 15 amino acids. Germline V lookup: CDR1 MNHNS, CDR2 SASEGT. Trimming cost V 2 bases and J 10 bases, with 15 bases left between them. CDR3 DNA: TGTGCCAGCAGTGAATCCCAGGGTGGACGATCACCCCTCCACTTT. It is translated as CASSESQGGRSPLHF.

The CDR3 nucleotides are TGTGCCAGCACGCGGGGGTCCTCCTACAATGAGCAGTTCTTC. It encodes CASTRGSSYNEQFF. The gene calls are TRBV2 and TRBJ2-1; 7 nucleotides match TRBD2. CDR1 SNHLY and CDR2 FYNNEI come from the germline V gene. The CDR3 length is 14 residues. J lost 0 bases, V lost 7 bases, and 3 bases had no gene match.

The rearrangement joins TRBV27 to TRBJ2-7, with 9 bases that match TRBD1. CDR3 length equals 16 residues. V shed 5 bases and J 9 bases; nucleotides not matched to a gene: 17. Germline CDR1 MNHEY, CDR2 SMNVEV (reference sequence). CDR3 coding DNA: TGTGCCAGCAGTCCACTATCACAGGGGGCAAGGCGTTGGCAGTACTTC. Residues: CASSPLSQGARRWQYF.

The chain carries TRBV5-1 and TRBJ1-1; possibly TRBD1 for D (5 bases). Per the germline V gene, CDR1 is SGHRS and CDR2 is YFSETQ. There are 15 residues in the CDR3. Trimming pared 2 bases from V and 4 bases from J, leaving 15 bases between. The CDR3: CASSFGSPGGTEAFF. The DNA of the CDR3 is TGCGCCAGCAGCTTCGGGTCGCCGGGGGGCACTGAAGCTTTCTTT.

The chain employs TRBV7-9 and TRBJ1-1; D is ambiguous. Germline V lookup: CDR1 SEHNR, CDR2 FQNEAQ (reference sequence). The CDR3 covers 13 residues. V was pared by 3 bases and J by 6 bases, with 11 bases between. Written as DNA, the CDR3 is TGTGCCAGCAGCTTCGCCGGTAGCGCTGAAGCTTTCTTT. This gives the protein CASSFAGSAEAFF. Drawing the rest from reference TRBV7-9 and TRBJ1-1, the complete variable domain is DTGVSQNPRHKITKRGQNVTFRCDPISEHNRLYWYRQTLGQGPEFLTYFQNEAQLEKSRLLSDRFSAERPKGSFSTLEIQRTEQGDSAMYLCASSFAGSAEAFFGQGTRLTVV.